This passage covers 29 T cell receptor beta chains from one sample sequenced in a study of PD-L1 blockade in urothelial cancer. Produced via immunoSEQ multiplex PCR; TCRdb's table is partial and in-frame only. The sample carries 85,000 to 100,000 clones, 90% to 95% recorded once. This sample comprised PBMCs, obtained around atezolizumab (anti-PD-L1) treatment. These receptors came from a man in his 60s with urothelial cancer.

This chain links TRBV21-1 with TRBJ2-3; TRBD2 reflects the table's D call only, with no check against the DNA. TRBV21-1 counts as a pseudogene. The CDR3 spans 11 residues. CDR3: CARYEAGSQYF. The DNA for the CDR3 is TGTGCCCGCTACGAAGCGGGGTCGCAGTATTTT.

The chain employs TRBV7-3 and TRBJ2-1; D is possibly TRBD2 (6 bases). The V end lost 3 bases, the J end lost 1 base, and 10 bases lay between the germline ends. This CDR3 is 15 amino acids long. In germline, CDR1 is SGHTA, CDR2 FQGTGA. CDR3 DNA: TGTGCCAGCAGCTTTGACGGGGGATCCTACAATGAGCAGTTCTTC. Translated, it gives CASSFDGGSYNEQFF. The full variable domain, with the rest looked up from reference TRBV7-3 and TRBJ2-1, is GAGVSQTPSNKVTEKGKYVELRCDPISGHTALYWYRQSLGQGPEFLIYFQGTGAADDSGLPNDRFFAVRPEGSVSTLKIQRTERGDSAVYLCASSFDGGSYNEQFFGPGTRLTVL.

The chain is built from TRBV10-3 and TRBJ2-3; 8 bases agree with TRBD2. The CDR3 sequence is 14 residues long. Per the germline V gene, CDR1 is ENHRY and CDR2 is SYGVKD. The V and J ends lost 6 bases and 0 bases, in that order; junction bases with no gene match: 2. In DNA form, the CDR3 reads TGTGCCATCAGGCCTAGCGGGAGCACAGATACGCAGTATTTT. It yields the protein CAIRPSGSTDTQYF.

V is TRBV7-2 and J is TRBJ2-7; 8 bases are a match to TRBD2. The CDR3 has 18 residues. Germline V gives CDR1 SGHTA, CDR2 FQGNSA. Trimming took 4 bases from V and 5 from J; bases not matched to a gene: 19. The CDR3 reads CASSSDGAGVTPLDEQYF. CDR3 DNA sequence: TGTGCCAGCAGCTCCGATGGAGCGGGGGTGACCCCTCTTGACGAGCAGTACTTC.

The genes are TRBV5-1 and TRBJ2-3; 7 bases are shared with TRBD2. This CDR3 comprises 15 residues. The J segment lost 8 bases and the V segment lost 2 bases, leaving 11 bases of the junction unmatched. Germline V gene lookup returns CDR1 SGHRS and CDR2 YFSETQ. The CDR3 sequence: CASSFTTTGGGTQYF. CDR3 coding DNA: TGCGCCAGCAGCTTTACGACAACGGGAGGAGGTACGCAGTATTTT.

The chain joins TRBV19 to TRBJ2-7; possible D gene TRBD1, 5 bases. Per the germline V gene, CDR1 is LNHDA and CDR2 is SQIVND (reference sequence). The CDR3 totals 13 residues. V dropped 9 bases and J dropped 4 bases, with 16 bases sitting between them. CDR3 sequence reads: CASSQGIRYEQYF. Here the CDR3 DNA reads TGTGCCAGCAGCCAGGGCATACGATACGAGCAGTACTTC.

In this sample, this clone turned up a few times. V and J are TRBV4-2 and TRBJ2-2, with 10 bases identical to TRBD2. The CDR3 spans 17 residues. CDR1 and CDR2 from the germline V gene are LGHNA and YNFKEQ. The junction had 8 bases not matched to a gene; V was cut back by 4 bases and J by 3 bases. The CDR3 DNA follows: TGTGCCAGCAGCCGACGTAGCGGGGGGCCCGACACCGGGGAGCTGTTTTTT. Translation gives CASSRRSGGPDTGELFF.

J is TRBJ1-1 and V is TRBV4-1; TRBD1 aligns across 7 bases. This CDR3 region has 15 residues. After removal of 4 bases from V and 2 bases from J, the junction contained 7 bases not matched to a gene. Germline values: CDR1 MGHRA, CDR2 YSYEKL. Here the CDR3 DNA reads TGCGCCAGCAGCCCCTCCGGGACAGCTAACACTGAAGCTTTCTTT. It encodes CASSPSGTANTEAFF.

J is TRBJ2-1 and V is TRBV5-1, with TRBD2 identical over 7 bases. After removal of 4 bases from V and 8 bases from J, the junction contained 6 bases not matched to a gene. Germline V gives CDR1 SGHRS, CDR2 YFSETQ. This CDR3 comprises 13 residues. CDR3 protein: CASSPGLDDEQFF. In DNA form, the CDR3 reads TGCGCCAGCAGCCCCGGACTAGACGATGAGCAGTTCTTC.

The rearrangement links TRBV6-6 to TRBJ1-2; weak D call: TRBD1 (5 bases). Between the trimmed V and J ends, which lost 6 bases and 4 bases, there was a span of 18 bases. Germline lookup yields CDR1 MNHNY and CDR2 SVGAGI (reference sequence). The CDR3 extends over 15 amino acids. CDR3 in DNA: TGTGCCAGCAGCCCCTCCGGGACTGAAGGCTATGGCTACACCTTC. Protein: CASSPSGTEGYGYTF.

Only one count was recorded for this clone. The sample holds other DNA sequences that translate to the same CDR3. CDR3 DNA: TGTGCCAGCAGTTACGGGCGAGGCACAGATACGCAGTATTTT. Translated, it gives CASSYGRGTDTQYF. The chain has TRBV6-5 and TRBJ2-3, with D uncertain. CDR3 length equals 14 residues. CDR1 MNHEY and CDR2 SVGAGI come from the germline V gene. V was shortened by 2 bases and J by 1 base, with 7 bases between the two germline ends.

The chain has TRBV9 and TRBJ2-3; 9 bases match TRBD2. Trimming removed 4 bases from V and 0 bases from J; junction bases left unmatched: 3. Germline lookup yields CDR1 SGDLS and CDR2 YYNGEE. CDR3 length equals 15 residues. The CDR3 DNA sequence: TGTGCCAGCAGCTCCCTAGCGGGGAGCACAGATACGCAGTATTTT. Its translation: CASSSLAGSTDTQYF.

V and J are TRBV7-2 and TRBJ2-3, with TRBD1 as a possible D gene (6 bases). The CDR3 is 15 amino acids. From germline, CDR1 is SGHTA and CDR2 FQGNSA. Deletions cut 0 bases from V and 1 base from J, with 8 bases between. The chain's CDR3 is CASSLASGGTDTQYF. The CDR3 DNA reads as TGTGCCAGCAGCTTAGCATCAGGGGGCACAGATACGCAGTATTTT.

The genes are TRBV11-2 and TRBJ2-7; D possibly corresponds to TRBD2 (5 bases). Germline CDR1 is SGHAT and CDR2 is FQNNGV. Deletions cut 8 bases from V and 2 bases from J, with 7 bases between. There are 11 residues in the CDR3. The CDR3 protein is CASVGAYEQYF. The CDR3 DNA is TGTGCCAGCGTCGGGGCCTACGAGCAGTACTTC.

The CDR3 DNA sequence: TGCGCCAGCAGCTTGGGTGGATCAGGGGGCGGACAACTGTTTTTT. Its translation: CASSLGGSGGGQLFF. The gene calls are TRBV5-1 and TRBJ1-4, with TRBD1 matching 8 bases. CDR3 length: 15 residues. V was clipped by 0 bases and J by 12 bases; unmatched bases: 10. Germline V CDR1 and CDR2: SGHRS, YFSETQ. The variable domain in full, completed from reference TRBV5-1 and TRBJ1-4, reads KAGVTQTPRYLIKTRGQQVTLSCSPISGHRSVSWYQQTPGQGLQFLFEYFSETQRNKGNFPGRFSGRQFSNSRSEMNVSTLELGDSALYLCASSLGGSGGGQLFFGSGTQLSVL.

The gene calls are TRBV29-1 and TRBJ2-3; 7 bases line up with TRBD1. Germline V gene sequence: CDR1 SQVTM, CDR2 ANQGSEA. With 8 bases clipped from V and 0 bases from J, the junction kept 8 bases outside the gene matches. The CDR3 spans 14 residues. The chain's CDR3 is CSSPDRESTDTQYF. CDR3 in DNA: TGCAGCTCCCCTGACAGGGAGAGCACAGATACGCAGTATTTT.

As to this clone: The junction shows a germline mismatch at one end, possibly a read error. The chain links TRBV2 to TRBJ2-1; 13 bases are a match to TRBD2. CDR1 is SNHLY and CDR2 is FYNNEI in the germline V gene. The CDR3 sequence is 18 residues long. Here the CDR3 DNA reads TGTGCCAGCAGTCTAAGGACTAGCGGGAGAACAGCAAACAAAGAGCAGTTCTTC. It encodes CASSLRTSGRTANKEQFF.

The chain has TRBV27 and TRBJ1-5; possible D gene TRBD1, 5 bases. With 4 bases removed from V and 0 bases from J, the gap between germline ends came to 10 bases. This CDR3 is 15 amino acids long. Germline assignment: CDR1 MNHEY and CDR2 SMNVEV (reference sequence). CDR3 bases: TGTGCCAGCAGTTCCGCGGGGGTTAGCAATCAGCCCCAGCATTTT. Its protein is CASSSAGVSNQPQHF.

This clone was found a few times. This chain connects TRBV10-3 to TRBJ2-1; D is possibly TRBD1 (5 bases). This CDR3 spans 13 amino acids. CDR1 and CDR2 (germline): ENHRY, SYGVKD. Trimming cost V 0 bases and J 5 bases, with 5 bases left between them. The CDR3 nucleotides are TGTGCCATCAGTGAGTCAGGGGACAATGAGCAGTTCTTC. This gives the protein CAISESGDNEQFF.

The CDR3 protein is CATSRQGSINEQFF. The CDR3 bases are TGTGCCACCAGCAGACAGGGGTCAATTAATGAGCAGTTCTTC. The V gene is TRBV15, the J gene TRBJ2-1, with D possibly TRBD1 on 6 matching bases. The CDR3 consists of 14 residues. CDR1 and CDR2 (germline): LNHNV, YYDKDF (reference sequence). Trimming shortened V by 2 bases and J by 7 bases, and 12 bases separated the two germline ends.

Here the CDR3 DNA reads TGTGCCAGTAGTACAGGGGGCCGGGGCAATCAGCCCCAGCATTTT. Its translation is CASSTGGRGNQPQHF. V is TRBV19 and J is TRBJ1-5; TRBD1 matches at 8 bases. V dropped 4 bases and J dropped 2; count of bases not matched to a gene: 4. This CDR3 has 15 residues. Per germline, CDR1 LNHDA and CDR2 SQIVND (reference sequence).

The chain couples TRBV7-6 to TRBJ2-2; D ambiguous. The CDR3 is 12 residues long. With 5 bases removed from V and 3 bases from J, the gap between germline ends came to 4 bases. Germline V gene sequence: CDR1 SGHVS, CDR2 FNYEAQ. CDR3 DNA sequence: TGTGCCAGCAGCCCTTACACCGGGGAGCTGTTTTTT. Translated: CASSPYTGELFF.

CDR3 sequence (DNA): TGCAGCGTTGAGGACAGGGTTATAGGTGGCTACACCTTC. It codes for CSVEDRVIGGYTF. The chain joins TRBV29-1 to TRBJ1-2; TRBD1 agrees at 8 bases. V was clipped by 3 bases and J by 7 bases; unmatched bases: 7. The CDR3 length is 13 residues. CDR1 is SQVTM and CDR2 is ANQGSEA in the germline V gene.

The genes are TRBV10-3 and TRBJ2-7; 9 bases match TRBD2. This CDR3 is built from 15 residues. The V gene end was trimmed by 0 bases and the J gene end by 2 bases; junction bases not matched to a gene: 2. Germline V gives CDR1 ENHRY, CDR2 SYGVKD. The CDR3 sequence is CAISESAGGPYEQYF. Here the CDR3 DNA reads TGTGCCATCAGTGAGTCCGCGGGAGGGCCCTACGAGCAGTACTTC.

The rearrangement joins TRBV5-3 to TRBJ2-3, with 12 bases that match TRBD2. TRBV5-3 is flagged as an ORF with uncertain function. The length of the CDR3 is 18 residues. The V gene end was trimmed by 3 bases and the J gene end by 2 bases; junction bases not matched to a gene: 10. The CDR3 region is CARSSDLGLAGLTDTQYF. The CDR3 nucleotides are TGTGCCAGAAGCTCAGACCTCGGACTAGCGGGACTCACAGATACGCAGTATTTT.

The gene calls are TRBV30 and TRBJ2-3; D not resolved. This CDR3 is 15 amino acids long. CDR1 and CDR2 (germline): GTSNPN, SVGIG (reference sequence). V lost 0 bases to trimming and J lost 4 bases, with 14 bases between them. CDR3 sequence (DNA): TGTGCCTGGAGTGTACGAGGCGCTAACGCAGATACGCAGTATTTT. It yields the protein CAWSVRGANADTQYF. Filled out from reference TRBV30 and TRBJ2-3, the complete variable domain reads SQTIHQWPATLVQPVGSPLSLECTVEGTSNPNLYWYRQAAGRGLQLLFYSVGIGQISSEVPQNLSASRPQDRQFILSSKKLLLSDSGFYLCAWSVRGANADTQYFGPGTRLTVL.

The rearrangement joins TRBV15 to TRBJ2-7; 8 bases align to TRBD1. Trimming cost V 1 base and J 6 bases; bases outside gene matches: 11. CDR1 LNHNV and CDR2 YYDKDF come from the germline V gene (reference sequence). The CDR3 runs 16 residues. CDR3 protein: CATSRGLPGQVPEQYF. Here the CDR3 DNA reads TGTGCCACCAGCAGAGGTCTTCCGGGACAGGTCCCCGAGCAGTACTTC.

This chain connects TRBV4-2 to TRBJ2-1; D may be TRBD1 (5 bases). With 0 bases removed from V and 5 bases from J, the gap between germline ends came to 17 bases. The CDR3 has 17 residues. Germline-derived CDR1 and CDR2 are LGHNA and YNFKEQ. DNA of the CDR3: TGTGCCAGCAGCCAAGATCGCTCAGGGATAACGAACAATGAGCAGTTCTTC. It encodes CASSQDRSGITNNEQFF.

CDR3 sequence reads: CSVGQGTSSGNTIYF. The CDR3 nucleotides are TGCAGCGTTGGACAGGGAACGAGCTCTGGAAACACCATATATTTT. V usage is TRBV29-1 and J usage is TRBJ1-3; TRBD1 matches 7 bases. CDR1 and CDR2 from the germline V gene are SQVTM and ANQGSEA. This CDR3 is built from 15 residues. Trimming took 4 bases from V and 0 from J; bases not matched to a gene: 6.